One TCR beta chain is described in this entry. This specimen comes from a study of memory CD4+ T cells and cytomegalovirus serostatus. Background on the study: Healthy Belgian adult donors included about nine CMV-positive and about two dozen CMV-negative people.

TCRdb's table, derived via immunoSEQ multiplex PCR, lists solely in-frame clones and lacks some. The profile covers 55,000 or so clones, with 60% to 85% appearing a single time and around 1.5% taken by the ten largest. The sort gate was single viable CD3+CD4+CD8-CD45RO+ cells for memory CD4+ T cells. Germline CDR1 reads ENHRY; CDR2 reads SYGVKD. The CDR3 totals 16 residues. V dropped 3 bases and J dropped 3 bases, with 14 bases sitting between them. This chain connects TRBV10-3 to TRBJ2-2, with D possibly TRBD1 on 5 matching bases. Sequenced input: memory CD4+ T cells from blood. The sequence was obtained from an adult in good health and CMV-seropositive. CDR3 in DNA: TGTGCCATCAGTGATCCAGGGCAGGGCTACACCGGGGAGCTGTTTTTT. Protein sequence: CAISDPGQGYTGELFF.